This T cell receptor beta chain derives from a study of cytomegalovirus exposure and HLA in healthy donors. This clone was detected only a few times. The antigen is not known. Broader study findings: Trimming of TCR beta V- and J-genes showed a link, identified in a later analysis, to a missense DCLRE1C variant. Presence/absence analyses treated sequencing depth as roughly uniform across donors. Upon later analysis, HLA-associated TCR beta chains proved more clonally expanded than other, equally common chains. Of the V segments, some could not be distinguished, including TRBV6-2 and TRBV6-3, and were excluded.

This CDR3 region has 16 residues. Germline V gives CDR1 LNHNV, CDR2 YYDKDF (reference sequence). The ends lost 0 bases at V and 4 bases at J; junction bases unmatched: 5. The study ran its PCR with 60 Vbeta and 13 Jbeta primers. Clones were read by immunoSEQ multiplex PCR, and TCRdb kept only the in-frame ones, dropping some. Of roughly 110,000 clones in the sample, 60% to 80% were seen once. The material sequenced was PBMCs. The receptor was derived from a boy under 18 in good health and CMV-seronegative. The chain has TRBV15 and TRBJ1-2; 10 bases are a match to TRBD1. CDR3 protein: CATSRDRTGGVYGYTF. DNA for the CDR3: TGTGCCACCAGCAGAGACCGGACAGGGGGAGTCTATGGCTACACCTTC.